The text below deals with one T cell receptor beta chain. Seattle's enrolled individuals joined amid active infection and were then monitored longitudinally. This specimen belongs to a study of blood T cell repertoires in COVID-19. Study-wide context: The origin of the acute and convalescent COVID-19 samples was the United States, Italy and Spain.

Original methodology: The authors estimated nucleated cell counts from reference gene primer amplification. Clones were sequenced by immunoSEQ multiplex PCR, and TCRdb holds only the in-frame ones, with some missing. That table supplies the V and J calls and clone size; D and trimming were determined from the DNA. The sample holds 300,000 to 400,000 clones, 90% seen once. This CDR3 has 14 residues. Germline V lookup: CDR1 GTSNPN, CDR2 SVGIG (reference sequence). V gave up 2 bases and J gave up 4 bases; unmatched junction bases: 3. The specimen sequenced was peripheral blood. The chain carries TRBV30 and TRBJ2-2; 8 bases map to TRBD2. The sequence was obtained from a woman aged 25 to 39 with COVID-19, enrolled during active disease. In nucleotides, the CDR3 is TGTGCCTGGAGTAGAGCGGGAGTCACCGGGGAGCTGTTTTTT. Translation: CAWSRAGVTGELFF.